This T cell receptor beta chain was obtained from a study of control samples from healthy donors and cancer patients. Repertoires were generated with immunoSEQ multiplex PCR, while TCRdb's copy carries only in-frame clones and drops some. The sample has 150,000 to 200,000 clones; just over 90% are singletons. As regards this clone: The sample holds other DNA sequences that translate to the same CDR3.

The clonotype originates from a man aged 25-40 years in good health. Sequencing input: blood.

DNA of the CDR3: TGTGCCAGCAGGTTCCGGGACAGGAACACCGGGGAGCTGTTTTTT. This gives the protein CASRFRDRNTGELFF. The chain employs TRBV28 and TRBJ2-2; 7 positions match TRBD1. Germline V gene data show CDR1 as MDHEN and CDR2 as SYDVKM. The V gene end was trimmed by 6 bases and the J gene end by 1 base; junction bases not matched to a gene: 5. The CDR3 length is 15 residues. Supplemented by reference TRBV28 and TRBJ2-2, the full variable domain reads DVKVTQSSRYLVKRTGEKVFLECVQDMDHENMFWYRQDPGLGLRLIYFSYDVKMKEKGDIPEGYSVSREKKERFSLILESASTNQTSMYLCASRFRDRNTGELFFGEGSRLTVL.